This T cell receptor (beta chain) was profiled in a study of OX40 agonist ivuxolimab in advanced cancers. Study summary: Previous treatment with anti-PD-1, anti-PD-L1 or anti-CTLA-4 therapy was allowed; more than 35% had received some.

The table lists this clone with a count of one. Measured with immunoSEQ multiplex PCR; TCRdb has only the in-frame clones, and not every one. The sample yields about 78,000 clones, 92% seen once. The sequence derives from an adult with an advanced solid tumor such as melanoma, head and neck, liver or kidney cancer. The sample in question was CD4+ or CD8+ T cells sorted from blood, obtained in a trial of the OX40 agonist ivuxolimab.

CDR3 loop: CASSGQPSSYNEQFF. CDR3 bases: TGTGCCAGCAGTGGACAGCCGAGCTCCTACAATGAGCAGTTCTTC. The chain employs TRBV6-1 and TRBJ2-1; TRBD1 might be the D (5 bases). The CDR3 is 15 residues long. V shed 4 bases and J shed 0 bases, with 10 bases lying between them. Germline loops: CDR1 MNHNS, CDR2 SASEGT.